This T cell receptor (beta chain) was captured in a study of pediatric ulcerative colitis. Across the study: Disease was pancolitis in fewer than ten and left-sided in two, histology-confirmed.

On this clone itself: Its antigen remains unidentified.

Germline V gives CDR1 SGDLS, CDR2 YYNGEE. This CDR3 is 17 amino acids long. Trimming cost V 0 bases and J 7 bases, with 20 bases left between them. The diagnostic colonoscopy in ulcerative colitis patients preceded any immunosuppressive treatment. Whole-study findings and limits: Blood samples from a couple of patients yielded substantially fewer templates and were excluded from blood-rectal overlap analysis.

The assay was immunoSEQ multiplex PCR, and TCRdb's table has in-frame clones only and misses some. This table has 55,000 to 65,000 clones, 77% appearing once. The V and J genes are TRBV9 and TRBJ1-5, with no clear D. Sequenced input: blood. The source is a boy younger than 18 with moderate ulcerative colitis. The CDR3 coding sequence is TGTGCCAGCAGCGTAGGGTCTTCCCCGGGAGTAGGACAGCCCCAGCATTTT. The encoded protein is CASSVGSSPGVGQPQHF.